The source of this TCR beta chain is a study of shared clonotypes between healthy human individuals. Looking at the study overall: Those who served as donors were two women and three men between the ages of 18 and 49.

The donors, healthy adults who were HIV-negative, had experienced no recent acute infections or vaccinations. Every one of the donors was a Caucasian adult that lived in Nashville, Tennessee. Germline CDR1 and CDR2: LNHDA and SQIVND (reference sequence). With V trimmed by 8 bases and J by 6 bases, 6 bases remained unmatched. This CDR3 is built from 12 residues. Only a few counts were recorded for this clone. Some clones are missing from TCRdb's copy, which holds only in-frame ones; the method was immunoSEQ multiplex PCR. The sample includes more than 550,000 clones, roughly 91% of them seen just once.

This sequence originates from a man younger than 35 in good health. Some clones in this sample may be carry-over from other donors' samples. V usage is TRBV19 and J usage is TRBJ1-2; 7 nucleotides align to TRBD1. The source material was memory CD8+ T cells from PBMCs. Subset in this sample: CD45RO+ cells pooled with CCR7-negative TemRA cells. The CDR3: CASWGGGDGYTF. CDR3 sequence (DNA): TGTGCCAGTTGGGGAGGGGGCGATGGCTACACCTTC.